The T cell receptor beta chain described here comes from a study of blood T cell repertoires in COVID-19. Germline assignment: CDR1 KGHDR and CDR2 SFDVKD. The CDR3 contains 12 residues. Trimming removed 4 bases from V and 10 bases from J, with 12 bases in between. Here immunoSEQ multiplex PCR was the method, and the copy in TCRdb shows in-frame clones only, minus some. The table has fewer than 350,000 clones, 90% seen once. The chain employs TRBV24-1 and TRBJ1-1, with a possible D match to TRBD1 (6 bases). The receptor comes from a woman between 18 and 29 years old with acute COVID-19. The sequenced sample was PBMCs or T cells enriched from blood (not recorded which). CDR3 in DNA: TGTGCCACCAGTGACCGTAACAGGGCAGCTTTCTTT. This translates into CATSDRNRAAFF.